This passage covers 13 T cell receptor beta chains from one sample sequenced in a study of T cell changes during pregnancy in multiple sclerosis. Assay: immunoSEQ multiplex PCR; the TCRdb copy retains only in-frame clones and omits some. The data show fewer than 50,000 clones, almost 95% seen once. The sequenced sample was CD8+ T cells from peripheral blood mononuclear cells, obtained in the third trimester of pregnancy. These receptor sequences come from a female donor with multiple sclerosis, enrolled in a pregnancy study.

This chain links TRBV5-1 with TRBJ1-3, with TRBD1 matching over 7 bases. V lost 4 bases, J lost 0 bases, and 4 bases stayed unmatched. Germline lookup yields CDR1 SGHRS and CDR2 YFSETQ. The CDR3 covers 15 residues. The CDR3 loop reads CASSRDSFSGNTIYF. The CDR3 coding sequence is TGCGCCAGCAGCCGGGACAGCTTCTCTGGAAACACCATATATTTT.

The chain combines TRBV7-6 with TRBJ2-7; TRBD1 is a possible D gene (6 bases). The germline V gene has CDR1 SGHVS and CDR2 FNYEAQ. The V end lost 5 bases, the J end lost 3 bases, and 11 bases lay between the germline ends. This CDR3 spans 13 amino acids. In nucleotides, the CDR3 is TGTGCCAGCAGCCCTACAGGGCGCTACGAGCAGTACTTC. Translation gives CASSPTGRYEQYF.

V gene TRBV7-9 combines with J gene TRBJ2-1; D is uncertain. Trimming removed 6 bases at V and 6 bases at J, with 9 bases between. CDR3 length: 12 residues. Looked up from germline, CDR1 is SEHNR and CDR2 is FQNEAQ (reference sequence). CDR3 DNA sequence: TGTGCCAGCAGTTGGAGCCTCAATGAGCAGTTCTTC. It codes for CASSWSLNEQFF. Full variable domain (missing parts from reference TRBV7-9 and TRBJ2-1): DTGVSQNPRHKITKRGQNVTFRCDPISEHNRLYWYRQTLGQGPEFLTYFQNEAQLEKSRLLSDRFSAERPKGSFSTLEIQRTEQGDSAMYLCASSWSLNEQFFGPGTRLTVL.

This chain uses TRBV4-1 with TRBJ2-7; TRBD2 might be the D (6 bases). Trimming stripped 0 bases from V and 4 bases from J, with 13 bases between. This CDR3 contains 15 residues. Germline lookup yields CDR1 MGHRA and CDR2 YSYEKL. CDR3 coding DNA: TGCGCCAGCAGCCAAGAATCTTGGGGGGATTACGAGCAGTACTTC. Translated, it gives CASSQESWGDYEQYF.

J is TRBJ2-7 and V is TRBV7-9; 8 bases line up with TRBD2. Per the germline V gene, CDR1 is SEHNR and CDR2 is FQNEAQ (reference sequence). This CDR3 spans 12 amino acids. The J segment lost 5 bases and the V segment lost 5 bases, leaving 2 bases of the junction unmatched. The CDR3 region has the DNA TGTGCCAGCAGCCCGGGGGGGCACGAGCAGTACTTC. It codes for CASSPGGHEQYF.

The chain couples TRBV7-6 to TRBJ2-7, with 8 bases identical to TRBD1. V was clipped by 1 base and J by 1 base; unmatched bases: 3. The CDR3 is 15 residues long. CDR1 and CDR2 from the germline V gene are SGHVS and FNYEAQ. The CDR3 sequence is CASSLEGQGSYEQYF. The DNA for the CDR3 is TGTGCCAGCAGCTTAGAAGGACAGGGATCCTACGAGCAGTACTTC.

The V gene is TRBV27, the J gene TRBJ2-3, with 8 bases aligning to TRBD2. V gave up 2 bases and J gave up 2 bases; unmatched junction bases: 6. Germline V CDR1 and CDR2: MNHEY, SMNVEV (reference sequence). This CDR3 comprises 16 residues. The CDR3 here is CASSLEGAGATDTQYF. CDR3 coding DNA: TGTGCCAGCAGTTTAGAAGGAGCGGGAGCCACAGATACGCAGTATTTT.

Here the CDR3 DNA reads TGTGCCATCAGTGGTGACAGGGGGCAGGTGAATGAGCAGTTCTTC. This encodes CAISGDRGQVNEQFF. The chain uses TRBV10-3 and TRBJ2-1, with 10 nucleotides matching TRBD1. Germline loops: CDR1 ENHRY, CDR2 SYGVKD. After removal of 4 bases from V and 7 bases from J, the junction contained 7 bases not matched to a gene. The CDR3 covers 15 residues.

V and J are TRBV28 and TRBJ2-5; 7 positions match TRBD1. Losses at the gene ends were 1 base for V and 4 bases for J; bases not matched to a gene: 9. The CDR3 has 16 amino acids. Germline-derived CDR1 and CDR2 are MDHEN and SYDVKM. CDR3 DNA sequence: TGTGCCAGCAGTTTATCGAAGGGGGCGCCTATAGAGACCCAGTACTTC. Residues: CASSLSKGAPIETQYF.

The rearrangement joins TRBV27 to TRBJ2-1; D possibly corresponds to TRBD2 (6 bases). Deletions cut 1 base from V and 5 bases from J, with 12 bases between. This CDR3 is built from 15 residues. CDR1 and CDR2 (germline): MNHEY, SMNVEV (reference sequence). The CDR3, as DNA: TGTGCCAGCAGTTTATTAATCGGCGGGGACAATGAGCAGTTCTTC. This codes for CASSLLIGGDNEQFF.

This chain links TRBV27 with TRBJ2-7; D is perhaps TRBD1 (5 bases). V gave up 4 bases and J gave up 2 bases, with 12 bases separating them. CDR1 MNHEY and CDR2 SMNVEV come from the germline V gene (reference sequence). CDR3 length: 14 residues. In DNA, the CDR3 is TGTGCCAGCAGTTCAGGGATCCTACCCTACGAGCAGTACTTC. It yields the protein CASSSGILPYEQYF.

The rearrangement joins TRBV5-1 to TRBJ2-1; unclear D gene. Germline V lookup: CDR1 SGHRS, CDR2 YFSETQ. The V gene lost 4 bases and the J gene lost 7 bases, with 15 bases spanning the gap. The CDR3 runs to 14 residues. CDR3 in amino acids: CASSEPPPLNEQFF. CDR3 nucleotide sequence: TGCGCCAGCAGCGAACCCCCCCCACTGAATGAGCAGTTCTTC.

V is TRBV9 and J is TRBJ2-3; TRBD2 agrees at 7 bases. The V and J ends lost 4 bases and 2 bases, in that order; junction bases with no gene match: 7. The CDR3 spans 15 residues. Germline-derived CDR1 and CDR2 are SGDLS and YYNGEE. The CDR3 loop reads CASSYMGGYTDTQYF. CDR3 nucleotides: TGTGCCAGCAGCTATATGGGAGGGTACACAGATACGCAGTATTTT. Combining the CDR3 with reference TRBV9 and TRBJ2-3 gives the whole variable domain DSGVTQTPKHLITATGQRVTLRCSPRSGDLSVYWYQQSLDQGLQFLIQYYNGEERAKGNILERFSAQQFPDLHSELNLSSLELGDSALYFCASSYMGGYTDTQYFGPGTRLTVL.